This entry lists 13 T cell receptor beta chains sequenced from one sample in a study of T cells after yellow fever vaccination. TCRdb re-called the 5' RACE reads with MiXCR, one entry per CDR3 protein. In the table there are hundreds of thousands of distinct CDR3 sequences, 15% to 20% of which are singletons. This specimen was PBMCs, taken before the yellow fever booster vaccination. All receptors come from a young man who received the YFV17D yellow fever vaccine.

This clonotype has a count of ten or more. The chain joins TRBV27 to TRBJ2-3; 7 nucleotides align to TRBD2. V lost 0 bases, J lost 0 bases, and 3 bases stayed unmatched. The CDR3 sequence is 16 residues long. Per germline, CDR1 MNHEY and CDR2 SMNVEV (reference sequence). The CDR3 DNA reads as TGTGCCAGCAGTTTATCGAGCGGGGATAGCACAGATACGCAGTATTTT. This sequence encodes CASSLSSGDSTDTQYF.

This clonotype was seen ten or more times. V usage is TRBV4-3 and J usage is TRBJ2-1, with TRBD2 matching 8 bases. From germline, CDR1 is LGHNA and CDR2 YSLEER. The CDR3 covers 18 residues. The V segment lost 0 bases and the J segment 2 bases; nucleotides outside the gene matches: 9. CDR3 sequence: CASSQDRPAGVTYNEQFF. CDR3 bases: TGCGCCAGCAGCCAAGATCGTCCAGCGGGGGTTACCTACAATGAGCAGTTCTTC.

This clonotype showed up just a few times. This chain links TRBV11-2 with TRBJ1-1; D uncertain. The CDR3 contains 13 residues. Germline-derived CDR1 and CDR2 are SGHAT and FQNNGV. V lost 5 bases and J 1 base, leaving 8 bases between the germline ends. The CDR3 spells CASSPLKNTEAFF. In DNA form, the CDR3 reads TGTGCCAGCAGCCCCCTAAAGAACACTGAAGCTTTCTTT.

This sequence joins TRBV7-9 and TRBJ2-5, with D perhaps matching TRBD1 or TRBD2 (6 bases each). Trimming left V 7 bases short and J 2 bases short, with 17 bases between. The CDR3 is 15 amino acids. In germline, CDR1 is SEHNR, CDR2 FQNEAQ (reference sequence). Here the CDR3 reads CASNPSGALQETQYF. The CDR3 bases are TGTGCCAGCAACCCCTCGGGGGCCCTACAAGAGACCCAGTACTTC. Filled out from reference TRBV7-9 and TRBJ2-5, the complete variable domain reads DTGVSQNPRHKITKRGQNVTFRCDPISEHNRLYWYRQTLGQGPEFLTYFQNEAQLEKSRLLSDRFSAERPKGSFSTLEIQRTEQGDSAMYLCASNPSGALQETQYFGPGTRLLVL.

This chain links TRBV29-1 with TRBJ1-2; D unclear. The CDR3 has 10 residues. Germline CDR1 is SQVTM and CDR2 is ANQGSEA. V lost 4 bases, J lost 7 bases, and 7 bases lay in between. The CDR3 sequence: CSVGALGYTF. CDR3 DNA: TGCAGCGTTGGTGCCCTTGGCTACACCTTC.

The table lists this clonotype with a few counts. This chain connects TRBV12-3 or TRBV12-4 to TRBJ2-5, with D unclear. Trimming pared 5 bases from V and 4 bases from J, leaving 11 bases between. The CDR3 spans 13 residues. The CDR3 DNA reads TGTGCCAGCAGTATCGAGGCTGCAGAGACCCAGTACTTC. This encodes CASSIEAAETQYF.

V is TRBV6-2 or TRBV6-3 and J is TRBJ2-2; 9 nucleotides align to TRBD2. Germline-derived CDR1 and CDR2 are MNHEY and SVGEGT. CDR3 length: 17 residues. The V gene end was trimmed by 0 bases and the J gene end by 3 bases; junction bases not matched to a gene: 5. The CDR3 DNA is TGTGCCAGCAGTTACTCGAGTCTAGCGGGATACACCGGGGAGCTGTTTTTT. Translating it yields CASSYSSLAGYTGELFF.

The CDR3 sequence is CASSERGQGGNQPQHF. DNA of the CDR3: TGTGCCAGCAGTGAAAGGGGACAGGGGGGCAATCAGCCCCAGCATTTT. The chain uses TRBV2 and TRBJ1-5; 11 positions agree with TRBD1. CDR3 length: 16 residues. With 2 bases clipped from V and 2 bases from J, the junction kept 2 bases outside the gene matches. Per the germline V gene, CDR1 is SNHLY and CDR2 is FYNNEI.

This clonotype was counted at least ten times. V is TRBV6-2 or TRBV6-3 and J is TRBJ2-5; TRBD1 agrees at 8 bases. This CDR3 comprises 14 residues. CDR1 and CDR2 from the germline V gene are MNHEY and SVGEGT. Trimming cost V 7 bases and J 5 bases; bases outside gene matches: 9. CDR3 in amino acids: CASNDRGLRETQYF. The CDR3 DNA sequence: TGTGCCAGCAATGACAGGGGATTGAGGGAGACCCAGTACTTC.

The sample holds a few counts of this clonotype. The chain carries TRBV29-1 and TRBJ1-2, with D uncertain. From germline, CDR1 is SQVTM and CDR2 ANQGSEA. Trimming left V 5 bases short and J 6 bases short, with 1 base between. This CDR3 comprises 8 residues. This CDR3 reads CSVNGYTF. DNA for the CDR3: TGCAGCGTTAATGGCTACACCTTC.

This clonotype was seen only a few times. The chain carries TRBV2 and TRBJ1-2; D remains unclear. Trimming shortened V by 3 bases and J by 1 base, and 6 bases separated the two germline ends. This CDR3 is 13 amino acids long. Germline-derived CDR1 and CDR2 are SNHLY and FYNNEI. CDR3 sequence (DNA): TGTGCCAGCAGTGAGCCCCTTAACTATGGCTACACCTTC. Translation gives CASSEPLNYGYTF.

This clonotype was picked up a small number of times. The gene calls are TRBV11-2 and TRBJ1-2, with TRBD1 matching 7 bases. The germline CDR1 and CDR2 sequences are SGHAT and FQNNGV. V trimming: 5 bases; J trimming: 2 bases; junction bases outside the gene matches: 2. The CDR3 covers 13 residues. CDR3 loop: CASSTGQNYGYTF. The CDR3 DNA follows: TGTGCCAGCAGCACGGGACAGAACTATGGCTACACCTTC.

This chain uses TRBV5-1 with TRBJ2-3; D is possibly TRBD1 (6 bases). CDR1 is SGHRS, CDR2 YFSETQ, per germline. The CDR3 has 16 residues. V was pared by 3 bases and J by 0 bases, with 14 bases between. The CDR3, as DNA: TGCGCCAGCAGCTCACAGGGTGGGGCTAGCACAGATACGCAGTATTTT. Translating it yields CASSSQGGASTDTQYF.